This T cell receptor (beta chain) is drawn from a study of molecular identifiers for immune sequencing clone quantification. This clonotype showed up many times. The antigen is not known. Study-level findings and limits: Spiked Jurkat TCR RNA equivalent to one cell was reportedly detectable in one million naive cells.

CDR1 is SGHRS, CDR2 YFSETQ, per germline. Trimming removed 1 base at V and 0 bases at J, with 11 bases between. CDR3 length: 15 residues. TCRdb reanalysed the PCR reads using MiXCR and keeps one entry per CDR3 protein. The data contain 60,000 to 65,000 distinct CDR3 sequences, under 20% of them singletons. This sequence joins TRBV5-1 and TRBJ2-7; D is ambiguous. The sequence was collected from a human donor in good health. Some libraries in this study had Jurkat cell RNA spiked in. Input material: naive CD8+ T cells from blood, with Jurkat cell RNA spiked in. Stated subset: FACS-sorted CD8+CD4-CCR7+CD45RA+ naive T cells. CDR3 sequence: CASSLYGGSSYEQYF. CDR3 DNA sequence: TGCGCCAGCAGCTTGTACGGCGGAAGCTCCTACGAGCAGTACTTC.